Shown below are 5 T cell receptor beta chains from a single sample sequenced in a study of blood T cell repertoires in COVID-19 (dated by TCRdb to 2018 to 2021). To prepare the library, the immunoSEQ multiplex PCR assay was applied. Not all clones reach the TCRdb copy of this immuneACCESS table, which keeps in-frame sequences only. Checked studies attribute under half of the gap to unresolved V genes and leave the rest unexplained. Here the sample has 200,000 to 300,000 clones; over 75% occur a single time. The ten largest clones take up approximately 9% of the sample. The source material was peripheral blood. The receptors originated from a human donor in a cohort sampled during active COVID-19.

The gene calls are TRBV2 and TRBJ2-1; TRBD2 is a possible D gene (5 bases). The CDR3 length is 15 residues. Trimming cost V 10 bases and J 0 bases, with 16 bases left between them. Germline V lookup: CDR1 SNHLY, CDR2 FYNNEI. The CDR3 DNA reads as TGTGCCAAAAAAAAAGCGGACCTCTCCTACAATGAGCAGTTCTTC. This sequence encodes CAKKKADLSYNEQFF.

Only one count was recorded for this clone. The chain links TRBV4-1 to TRBJ2-7; 8 nucleotides align to TRBD1. V was clipped by 0 bases and J by 6 bases; unmatched bases: 1. The germline V gene has CDR1 MGHRA and CDR2 YSYEKL. The CDR3 has 13 residues. The DNA of the CDR3 is TGCGCCAGCAGCCAAGAAACAGGGGGCGAGCAGTACTTC. Protein: CASSQETGGEQYF.

This chain joins TRBV27 and TRBJ2-7, with TRBD1 matching 10 bases. With 4 bases clipped from V and 5 bases from J, the junction kept 5 bases outside the gene matches. Per the germline V gene, CDR1 is MNHEY and CDR2 is SMNVEV (reference sequence). The CDR3 runs 14 residues. The CDR3 DNA follows: TGTGCCAGCAGTTCCCGGGACAGGGGCCACGAGCAGTACTTC. Translating it yields CASSSRDRGHEQYF.

The CDR3 sequence is CASSSHTYEQYF. Written as DNA, the CDR3 is TGTGCCAGCAGCTCCCACACCTACGAGCAGTACTTC. The chain is built from TRBV11-1 and TRBJ2-7; D remains ambiguous. V lost 4 bases, J lost 2 bases, and 6 bases lay in between. The CDR3 is 12 amino acids. In germline, CDR1 is SGHAT, CDR2 FQDESV (reference sequence). The whole variable domain, filled in from reference TRBV11-1 and TRBJ2-7, reads EAEVAQSPRYKITEKSQAVAFWCDPISGHATLYWYRQILGQGPELLVQFQDESVVDDSQLPKDRFSAERLKGVDSTLKIQPAELGDSAMYLCASSSHTYEQYFGPGTRLTVT.

V and J are TRBV10-3 and TRBJ2-3; 10 positions match TRBD2. The length of the CDR3 is 16 residues. Trimming took 4 bases from V and 1 from J; bases not matched to a gene: 5. The germline gives CDR1 ENHRY, CDR2 SYGVKD. The CDR3: CAISVSGTSGTDTQYF. Here the CDR3 DNA reads TGTGCCATCAGTGTATCCGGGACTAGCGGCACAGATACGCAGTATTTT.